This TCR beta chain was sequenced in a study of blood T cell repertoires in COVID-19. Study information: Samples representing acute and convalescent COVID-19 were sourced from the United States, Italy and Spain.

Clones were read by immunoSEQ multiplex PCR, and TCRdb kept only the in-frame ones, dropping some. The sample has over 350,000 clones; roughly 90% are singletons. Sequencing was done on a sample of peripheral blood. This clonotype was obtained from a woman in her twenties or thirties with acute or convalescent COVID-19.

The CDR3 nucleotides read TGTGCCAGCAGCCGACAGACAGATACGCAGTATTTT. Its protein is CASSRQTDTQYF. The chain employs TRBV3-1 (or the pseudogene TRBV3-2) and TRBJ2-3; perhaps TRBD1 as D (5 bases). This CDR3 spans 12 amino acids. Germline CDR1 reads LGHDT; CDR2 reads YNNKEL (reference sequence). Trimming pared 4 bases from V and 3 bases from J, leaving 5 bases between.